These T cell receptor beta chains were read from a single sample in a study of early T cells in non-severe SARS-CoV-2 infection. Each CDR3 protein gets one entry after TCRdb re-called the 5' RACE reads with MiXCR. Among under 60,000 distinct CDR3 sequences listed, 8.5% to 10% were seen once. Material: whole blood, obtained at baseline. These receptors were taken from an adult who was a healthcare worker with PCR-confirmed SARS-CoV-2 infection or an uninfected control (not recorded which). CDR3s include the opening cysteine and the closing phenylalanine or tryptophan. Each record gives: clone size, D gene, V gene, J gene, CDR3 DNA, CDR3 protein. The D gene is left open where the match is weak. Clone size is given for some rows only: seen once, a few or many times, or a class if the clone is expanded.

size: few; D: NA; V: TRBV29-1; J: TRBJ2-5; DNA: TGCAGCGGCGGGTCGGGGACGGAGACCCAGTACTTC; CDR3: CSGGSGTETQYF
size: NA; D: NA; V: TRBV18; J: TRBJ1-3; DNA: TGTGCCAGCTCACCGACCGCTGCCATCGGGGAAAACACCATATATTTT; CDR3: CASSPTAAIGENTIYF
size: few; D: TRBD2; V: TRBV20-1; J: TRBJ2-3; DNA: TGCAGTGCTAGGGGACTAGCGGGATCGGTTGCAGATACGCAGTATTTT; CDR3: CSARGLAGSVADTQYF
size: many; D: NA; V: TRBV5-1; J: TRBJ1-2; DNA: TGCGCCAGCAGCTTCTCATTAATTTCTAACTATGGCTACACCTTC; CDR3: CASSFSLISNYGYTF
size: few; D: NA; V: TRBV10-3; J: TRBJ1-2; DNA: TGTGCCATCAGTGAGAGGCAGGGCTTCGGCTACACCTTC; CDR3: CAISERQGFGYTF
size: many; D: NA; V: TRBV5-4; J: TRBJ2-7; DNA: TGTGCCAGCAGCCTACGCTCAGGGGGGCTACACGAGCAGTACTTC; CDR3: CASSLRSGGLHEQYF
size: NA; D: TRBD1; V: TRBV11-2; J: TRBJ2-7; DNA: TGTGCCAGCAGCTCTCTTAGACAGGGGAGGTCCTACGAGCAGTACTTC; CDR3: CASSSLRQGRSYEQYF
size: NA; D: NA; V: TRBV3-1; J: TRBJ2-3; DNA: TGTGCCAGCAGCCAAGATCGGGCTACGCAGTATTTT; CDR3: CASSQDRATQYF
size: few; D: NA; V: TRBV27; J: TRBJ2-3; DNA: TGTGCCAGCAGTTTAGCGGGGCCAGATACGCAGTATTTT; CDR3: CASSLAGPDTQYF
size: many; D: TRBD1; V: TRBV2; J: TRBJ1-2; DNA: TGTGCCAGCAGGGGGAACAGGGGAAACTCTAACTATGGCTACACCTTC; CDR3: CASRGNRGNSNYGYTF
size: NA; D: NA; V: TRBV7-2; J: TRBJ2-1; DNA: TGTGCCAGCAGCTTATACCTCGAGGAGCAGTTCTTC; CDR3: CASSLYLEEQFF
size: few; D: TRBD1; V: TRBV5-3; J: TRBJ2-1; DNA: TGTGCCAGAAGCTTGGAGTCTAGACAGGGGTTCTTC; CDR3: CARSLESRQGFF
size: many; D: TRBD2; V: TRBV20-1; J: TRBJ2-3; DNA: TGCAGTGCTAGAGATCCGGTTTCGGGAGGACGCACAGATACGCAGTATTTT; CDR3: CSARDPVSGGRTDTQYF
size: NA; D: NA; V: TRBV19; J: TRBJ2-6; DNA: TGTGCCAGTAGTATGTTGGACCTACTCTCTGGGGCCAACGTCCTGACTTTC; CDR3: CASSMLDLLSGANVLTF
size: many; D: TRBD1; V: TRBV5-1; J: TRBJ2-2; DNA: TGCGCCAGCAGCTCACAGGGGGCGACCGGGGAGCTGTTTTTT; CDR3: CASSSQGATGELFF
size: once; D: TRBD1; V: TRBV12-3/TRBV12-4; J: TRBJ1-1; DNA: TGTGCCAGCAGTTTAGGACAGGGGGACACCGAAGCTTTCTTT; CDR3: CASSLGQGDTEAFF
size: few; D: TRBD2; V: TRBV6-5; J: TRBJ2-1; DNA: TGTGCCAGCAGGGGCGGGAGGAGCTCCTACAATGAGCAGTTCTTC; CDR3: CASRGGRSSYNEQFF
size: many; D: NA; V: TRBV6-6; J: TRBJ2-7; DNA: TGTGCCAGCAGCAACGGTGAGTGGACAATCTCCTCCTACGAGCAGTACTTC; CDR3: CASSNGEWTISSYEQYF
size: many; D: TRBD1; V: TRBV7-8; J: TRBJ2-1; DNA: TGTGCCAGCAGCTTAGGGGGACAGGGGTTCTTC; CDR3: CASSLGGQGFF
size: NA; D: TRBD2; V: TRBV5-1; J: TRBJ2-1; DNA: TGCGCCAGCAGCCCGGGACTAGACAATGAGCAGTTCTTC; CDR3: CASSPGLDNEQFF
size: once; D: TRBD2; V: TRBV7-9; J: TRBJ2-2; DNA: TGTGCCAGCAGCTTAGAGCGGGGGTTTATCGGTTCCGGAGAGCTGTTTTTT; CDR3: CASSLERGFIGSGELFF
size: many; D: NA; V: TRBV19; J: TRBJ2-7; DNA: TGTGCCAGTAGTATAGAACGCACCTACGAGCAGTACTTC; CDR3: CASSIERTYEQYF
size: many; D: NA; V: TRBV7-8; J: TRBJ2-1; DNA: NA; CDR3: CASSSSGRGPRSGQFF
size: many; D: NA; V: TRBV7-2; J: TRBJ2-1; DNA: TGTGCCAGCAGCTTATTCACCTACAATGAGCAGTTCTTC; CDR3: CASSLFTYNEQFF
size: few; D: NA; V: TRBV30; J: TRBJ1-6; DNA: TGTGCCTGGAGCGCGGGCAGGACAGTGGTTAATTCACCCCTCCACTTT; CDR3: CAWSAGRTVVNSPLHF
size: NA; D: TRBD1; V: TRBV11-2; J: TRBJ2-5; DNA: TGTGCCAGCAGCACACGGGACAGTCAAGAGACCCAGTACTTC; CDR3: CASSTRDSQETQYF
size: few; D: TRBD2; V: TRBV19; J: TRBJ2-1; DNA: TGTGCCAGTAGGCCGACTAGCGGGTTTTACAATGAGCAGTTCTTC; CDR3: CASRPTSGFYNEQFF
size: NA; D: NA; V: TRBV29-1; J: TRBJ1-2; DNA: TGCAGCGGCGTTAGCCATCACGGCGGCTACACCTTC; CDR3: CSGVSHHGGYTF
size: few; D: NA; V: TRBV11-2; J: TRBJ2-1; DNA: TGTGCCAGCAGCTTAGAAGTCAATGAGCAGTTCTTC; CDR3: CASSLEVNEQFF
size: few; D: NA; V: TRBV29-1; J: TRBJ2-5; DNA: TGCAGCGTCGTAAAAGAGACCCAGTACTTC; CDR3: CSVVKETQYF
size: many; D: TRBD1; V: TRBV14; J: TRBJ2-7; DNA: TGTGCCAGCAGCCTGACAGGGAAGGGCTCCTACGAGCAGTACTTC; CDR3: CASSLTGKGSYEQYF
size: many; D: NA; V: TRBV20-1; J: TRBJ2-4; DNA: TGCAGTGCGAAAGACAATGCCAAAAACATTCAGTACTTC; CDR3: CSAKDNAKNIQYF
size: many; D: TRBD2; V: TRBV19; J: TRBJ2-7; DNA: TGTGCCAGTAGTATCCGGCTAGCGGCCCACTACGAGCAGTACTTC; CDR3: CASSIRLAAHYEQYF
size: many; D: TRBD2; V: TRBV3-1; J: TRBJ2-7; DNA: TGTGCCAGCAGCCCCCGGACTAGCGGGATCTACGAGCAGTACTTC; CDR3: CASSPRTSGIYEQYF
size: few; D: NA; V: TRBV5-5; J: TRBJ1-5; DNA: TGTGCCAGCAGCTTGAGCATCGGGGGGTCGCCCCAGCATTTT; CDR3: CASSLSIGGSPQHF
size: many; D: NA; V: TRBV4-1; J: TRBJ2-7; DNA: TGCGCCAGCAGCCACGCCGTTCAGGGGTCCTACGAGCAGTACTTC; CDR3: CASSHAVQGSYEQYF
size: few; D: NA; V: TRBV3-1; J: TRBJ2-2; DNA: TGTGCCAGCAGCCAGGGGGTACGGCGAGTCACCGGGGAGCTGTTTTTT; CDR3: CASSQGVRRVTGELFF
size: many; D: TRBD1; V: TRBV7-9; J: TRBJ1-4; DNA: TGTGCCAGCAGCCCCACAGGGGGCTCAACTAATGAAAAACTGTTTTTT; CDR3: CASSPTGGSTNEKLFF
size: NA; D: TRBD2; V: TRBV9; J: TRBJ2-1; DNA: TGTGCCAGCAGCGTTGCGGGAGTCGCCAATGAGCAGTTCTTC; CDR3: CASSVAGVANEQFF
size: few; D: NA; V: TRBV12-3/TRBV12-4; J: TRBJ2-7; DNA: TGTGCCAGCAGTCCGATGGACTCCTACGAGCAGTACTTC; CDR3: CASSPMDSYEQYF
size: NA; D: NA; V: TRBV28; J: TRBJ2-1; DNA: TGTGCCAGCAATACCTTTGGGGAGCAGGCTAATGAGCAGTTCTTC; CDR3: CASNTFGEQANEQFF
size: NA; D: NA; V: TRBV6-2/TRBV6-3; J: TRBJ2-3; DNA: TGTGCCAGCAGGTTTGCAACAGATACGCAGTATTTT; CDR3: CASRFATDTQYF
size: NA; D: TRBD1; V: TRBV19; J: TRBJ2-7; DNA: TGTGCCAGCACCCCCGGGACAGACTACGAGCAGTACTTC; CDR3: CASTPGTDYEQYF
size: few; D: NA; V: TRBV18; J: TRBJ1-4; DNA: TGTGCCAGCTCGGAGAATGAAAAACTGTTTTTT; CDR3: CASSENEKLFF
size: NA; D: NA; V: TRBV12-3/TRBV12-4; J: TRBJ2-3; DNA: TGTGCCAGCAGTTTGTCGGGAGAGTGGACGCAGTATTTT; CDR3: CASSLSGEWTQYF
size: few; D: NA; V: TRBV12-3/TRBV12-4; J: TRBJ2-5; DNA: TGTGCCAGCAGTTTGAAGGGGAGAGAGACCCAGTACTTC; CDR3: CASSLKGRETQYF
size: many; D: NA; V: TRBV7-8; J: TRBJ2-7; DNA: TGTGCCAGCAGCCCCCACCTCGGGGCAGGGGTTGTTTACGAGCAGTACTTC; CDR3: CASSPHLGAGVVYEQYF
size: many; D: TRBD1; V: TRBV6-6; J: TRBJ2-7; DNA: TGTGCCAGCAGTTACTCGGGACAGCCGGCTTCCTACGAGCAGTACTTC; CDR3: CASSYSGQPASYEQYF
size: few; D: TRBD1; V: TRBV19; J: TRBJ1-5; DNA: TGTGCCAGTACCGTTACCGGGACAGGGTTTGGTCAGCCCCAGCATTTT; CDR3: CASTVTGTGFGQPQHF
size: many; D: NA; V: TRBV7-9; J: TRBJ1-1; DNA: TGTGCCAGCAGTAGCAAGTCGCCGGCGAACACTGAAGCTTTCTTT; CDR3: CASSSKSPANTEAFF
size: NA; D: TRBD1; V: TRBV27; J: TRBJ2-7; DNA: TGTGCCAGTGGGACAGGGTACGAGCAGTACTTC; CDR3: CASGTGYEQYF
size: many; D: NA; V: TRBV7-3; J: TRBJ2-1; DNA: TGTGCCAGCAGCTTATCCCAACAGGGGGGGAATGAGCAGTTCTTC; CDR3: CASSLSQQGGNEQFF
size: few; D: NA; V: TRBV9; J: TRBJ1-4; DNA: TGTGCCAGCAGCGCGACCGAGGGGGTTGGTGAAAAACTGTTTTTT; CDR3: CASSATEGVGEKLFF
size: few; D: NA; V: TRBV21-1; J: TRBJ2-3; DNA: TGTGCCAGCAGCAAAGTGAGCGGGAGAGAAACAGATACGCAGTATTTT; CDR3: CASSKVSGRETDTQYF